The T cell receptor (beta chain) described here comes from a study of control samples from healthy donors and cancer patients. The method was immunoSEQ multiplex PCR; TCRdb's version includes in-frame clones alone and lacks a portion of them. The table shows about 160,000 clones, with approximately 90% occurring only once. Germline V lookup: CDR1 KGHSH, CDR2 LQKENI. J was trimmed by 5 bases and V by 0 bases; bases with no gene match: 12. The CDR3 consists of 18 residues. The chain combines TRBV18 with TRBJ2-1; 8 bases fit TRBD2. The clonotype comes from a man aged 30 to 45 in good health. Sequenced: blood. The CDR3 DNA sequence: TGTGCCAGCTCACCACCGAGGCAAGCGGGAGTATCCCACAATGAGCAGTTCTTC. The encoded protein is CASSPPRQAGVSHNEQFF.